This T cell receptor beta chain was found in a study of cytomegalovirus exposure and HLA in healthy donors. V was pared by 5 bases and J by 3 bases, with 8 bases of the junction left unmatched. The CDR3 runs to 15 residues. From germline, CDR1 is MNHEY and CDR2 SMNVEV (reference sequence). This clone was counted between two and nine times. Use of 60 Vbeta and 13 Jbeta primers characterized the PCR. Here immunoSEQ multiplex PCR was the method, and the copy in TCRdb shows in-frame clones only, minus some. The data show 120,000 or so clones, over 9.5% seen once. Sequencing was performed on PBMCs. The J gene is TRBJ2-7, the V gene TRBV27, with 9 bases lining up with TRBD2. The receptor comes from a woman aged 18-29 years in good health and CMV-seropositive. CDR3 protein: CASSPRASGNYEQYF. CDR3 nucleotide sequence: TGTGCCAGCAGTCCTCGAGCTAGCGGGAACTACGAGCAGTACTTC.